The 19 T cell receptor beta chains listed next were all sequenced from one sample in a study of blood T cell repertoires in COVID-19. Using immunoSEQ multiplex PCR, the repertoire was profiled, and TCRdb retains in-frame clones only, with some absent. The data contain hundreds of thousands of clones, roughly 85% of them seen just once; the ten biggest clones take up approximately 5.1%. Sequenced input: peripheral blood. These receptors came from a man in his fifties with active or convalescent COVID-19.

The gene calls are TRBV4-3 and TRBJ1-3, with D perhaps matching TRBD1 (6 bases). The germline V gene encodes CDR1 LGHNA and CDR2 YSLEER. V lost 3 bases and J lost 1, with 16 bases in between. The CDR3 spans 17 residues. The CDR3 nucleotides read TGCGCCAGCAGCCAGAACTTGATTACAGGGTCTGGAAACACCATATATTTT. Its translation: CASSQNLITGSGNTIYF.

In DNA, the CDR3 is TGCGCCAGCAGCCAAGACCCTAGCGGAAACGAGCAGTACTTC. It translates to CASSQDPSGNEQYF. The chain carries TRBV4-1 and TRBJ2-7, with 7 bases identical to TRBD2. The V and J ends lost 0 bases and 5 bases, in that order; junction bases with no gene match: 4. The CDR3 runs 14 residues. From germline, CDR1 is MGHRA and CDR2 YSYEKL.

The chain uses TRBV19 and TRBJ2-1; unclear D gene. The CDR3 runs 14 residues. Germline loops: CDR1 LNHDA, CDR2 SQIVND (reference sequence). Trimming removed 6 bases at V and 3 bases at J, with 12 bases between. The CDR3 DNA reads as TGTGCCAGTAGGTCGAGGTACGACTACAATGAGCAGTTCTTC. It translates to CASRSRYDYNEQFF.

The rearrangement uses TRBV9 and TRBJ2-5; TRBD2 matches at 7 bases. CDR1 is SGDLS, CDR2 YYNGEE, per germline. V trimming: 2 bases; J trimming: 7 bases; junction bases outside the gene matches: 5. This CDR3 region has 13 residues. CDR3 in DNA: TGTGCCAGCAGCGTTTCCAGGGAGGGGACCCAGTACTTC. Translation gives CASSVSREGTQYF.

V gene TRBV20-1 combines with J gene TRBJ1-1; perhaps TRBD1 as D (5 bases). Germline-derived CDR1 and CDR2 are DFQATT and SNEGSKA (reference sequence). V was clipped by 3 bases and J by 6 bases, with 17 bases between them. CDR3 length equals 14 residues. CDR3 nucleotides: TGCAGTGCTAGTAGACTTGGCAGGGAGGCTGAAGCTTTCTTT. It yields the protein CSASRLGREAEAFF.

This rearrangement joins TRBV7-8 to TRBJ1-6, with TRBD1 matching over 9 bases. CDR3 length: 14 amino acids. Looked up from germline, CDR1 is SGHVS and CDR2 is FQNEAQ. J lost 9 bases, V lost 5 bases, and 5 bases had no gene match. In DNA form, the CDR3 reads TGTGCCAGCAGCCCGAGACAGGGGGGTTCACCCCTCCACTTT. Amino acid sequence: CASSPRQGGSPLHF.

The chain joins TRBV2 to TRBJ2-3, with 10 bases fitting TRBD1. The germline V gene has CDR1 SNHLY and CDR2 FYNNEI. The CDR3 runs to 14 residues. V shed 7 bases and J 4 bases; nucleotides not matched to a gene: 5. The CDR3 DNA reads as TGTGCCAGCAAGTTGGGACAGGGGTCAGATACGCAGTATTTT. Its translation: CASKLGQGSDTQYF.

This clone was observed a single time. The chain employs TRBV5-5 and TRBJ1-2; 7 bases are shared with TRBD1. Looked up from germline, CDR1 is SGHKS and CDR2 is YYEKEE (reference sequence). J lost 4 bases, V lost 4 bases, and 10 bases had no gene match. The CDR3 runs to 15 residues. The CDR3 reads CASSLDLGQIYGYTF. The CDR3, as DNA: TGTGCCAGCAGCCTGGACCTGGGACAGATCTATGGCTACACCTTC.

The gene calls are TRBV5-1 and TRBJ1-1, with D uncertain. Per germline, CDR1 SGHRS and CDR2 YFSETQ. The V gene lost 6 bases and the J gene lost 1 base, with 13 bases spanning the gap. The CDR3 totals 14 residues. The CDR3 coding sequence is TGCGCCAGCACTATGGGCCCCGGGAACACTGAAGCTTTCTTT. It is translated as CASTMGPGNTEAFF. Together with reference TRBV5-1 and TRBJ1-1, the CDR3 gives the full variable domain: KAGVTQTPRYLIKTRGQQVTLSCSPISGHRSVSWYQQTPGQGLQFLFEYFSETQRNKGNFPGRFSGRQFSNSRSEMNVSTLELGDSALYLCASTMGPGNTEAFFGQGTRLTVV.

The chain uses TRBV28 and TRBJ1-2, with unresolved D. Trimming stripped 2 bases from V and 4 bases from J, with 11 bases between. CDR1 and CDR2 from the germline V gene are MDHEN and SYDVKM. This CDR3 is 14 amino acids long. CDR3 bases: TGTGCCAGCAGTTTAACAGCTATAACCTATGGCTACACCTTC. It specifies CASSLTAITYGYTF.

The gene calls are TRBV28 and TRBJ1-2, with 7 bases aligning to TRBD1. With 5 bases clipped from V and 5 bases from J, the junction kept 17 bases outside the gene matches. The CDR3 length is 17 residues. Germline V gene lookup returns CDR1 MDHEN and CDR2 SYDVKM. CDR3 coding DNA: TGTGCCAGCAGTCTAGGGGGACAGCCCATCCGACGGTATGGCTACACCTTC. It specifies CASSLGGQPIRRYGYTF.

This clone was found once. The genes are TRBV15 and TRBJ2-5; TRBD2 matches 13 bases. V lost 8 bases, J lost 0 bases, and 3 bases stayed unmatched. The CDR3 runs to 15 residues. CDR1 LNHNV and CDR2 YYDKDF come from the germline V gene (reference sequence). The CDR3 DNA is TGTGCCACCGGACTAGCGGGAGTTCACCAAGAGACCCAGTACTTC. Protein: CATGLAGVHQETQYF.

V is TRBV19 and J is TRBJ1-2, with TRBD1 matching 8 bases. CDR1 LNHDA and CDR2 SQIVND come from the germline V gene (reference sequence). This CDR3 region has 13 residues. After removal of 3 bases from V and 8 bases from J, the junction contained 5 bases not matched to a gene. CDR3 nucleotides: TGTGCCAGTAGTATTGGACAGGGAAGAGGCTACACCTTC. The encoded protein is CASSIGQGRGYTF. Complete variable domain (other parts from reference TRBV19 and TRBJ1-2): DGGITQSPKYLFRKEGQNVTLSCEQNLNHDAMYWYRQDPGQGLRLIYYSQIVNDFQKGDIAEGYSVSREKKESFPLTVTSAQKNPTAFYLCASSIGQGRGYTFGSGTRLTVV.

V and J are TRBV6-4 and TRBJ1-1, with 12 bases that match TRBD1. Germline V gives CDR1 MRHNA, CDR2 SNTAGT. This CDR3 is built from 17 residues. The V segment lost 0 bases and the J segment 3 bases; nucleotides outside the gene matches: 5. The CDR3 loop is CASSDSWDRGLDTEAFF. CDR3 nucleotide sequence: TGTGCCAGCAGTGACTCGTGGGACAGGGGGCTGGACACTGAAGCTTTCTTT.

The genes are TRBV18 and TRBJ2-5; a weak D match, TRBD2 (7 bases). The CDR3 is 16 residues long. Deletions cut 3 bases from V and 8 bases from J, with 22 bases between. The germline V gene has CDR1 KGHSH and CDR2 LQKENI. The CDR3: CASSPWGASGLVTQYF. The CDR3 DNA follows: TGTGCCAGCTCACCCTGGGGGGCTAGCGGCTTAGTCACCCAGTACTTC.

This clone showed up just once. The chain combines TRBV7-3 with TRBJ2-1, with 11 bases identical to TRBD2. Germline V gene sequence: CDR1 SGHTA, CDR2 FQGTGA. J lost 5 bases, V lost 5 bases, and 5 bases had no gene match. This CDR3 is built from 15 residues. CDR3 amino acids: CASSLGTSGDNEQFF. The DNA of the CDR3 is TGTGCCAGCAGCCTTGGGACTAGCGGAGACAATGAGCAGTTCTTC.

The CDR3 DNA sequence: TGTGCCAGCCCCCCCCGCGAGGGCCTCTTGGGAAACACCATATATTTT. Its translation: CASPPREGLLGNTIYF. This chain joins TRBV5-6 and TRBJ1-3; D is undetermined. Per the germline V gene, CDR1 is SGHDT and CDR2 is YYEEEE. With 7 bases removed from V and 4 bases from J, the gap between germline ends came to 21 bases. The CDR3 is 16 residues long.

This clone was detected only a few times. This sequence joins TRBV4-3 and TRBJ1-2, with 10 bases aligning to TRBD1. Germline values: CDR1 LGHNA, CDR2 YSLEER. The ends lost 0 bases at V and 4 bases at J; junction bases unmatched: 8. The CDR3 has 17 amino acids. CDR3 loop: CASSQDATGGFGYGYTF. In nucleotides, the CDR3 is TGCGCCAGCAGCCAAGACGCGACAGGGGGCTTCGGCTATGGCTACACCTTC.

V is TRBV30 and J is TRBJ1-1, with D perhaps matching TRBD1 (6 bases). The CDR3 spans 13 residues. V was clipped by 2 bases and J by 1 base, with 8 bases between them. Per the germline V gene, CDR1 is GTSNPN and CDR2 is SVGIG (reference sequence). The CDR3 sequence is CAWSLGQNTEAFF. In nucleotides, the CDR3 is TGTGCCTGGAGTTTGGGACAGAACACTGAAGCTTTCTTT.